The clone carrying this T cell receptor beta chain has a single count. Authors' analysis steps: Amplifying reference gene primers gave estimates of nucleated cell counts. Method: immunoSEQ multiplex PCR; TCRdb's copy keeps in-frame clones and lacks some. That table supplies the V and J calls and clone size; D and trimming were determined from the DNA. The profile shows some 520,000 clones, 85% to 90% of them singletons. This entry comes from a study of blood T cell repertoires in COVID-19. In the study overall: Researchers got acute and convalescent COVID-19 samples from the United States, Italy and Spain.

The trim removed 4 bases at V and 2 bases at J, leaving 2 bases unmatched. Germline V gives CDR1 LNHDA, CDR2 SQIVND (reference sequence). This CDR3 is built from 14 residues. The TCR was taken from a man aged 18 to 35 with COVID-19, enrolled during active disease. The sample taken for sequencing was peripheral blood. The V call is TRBV19, the J call TRBJ2-7; TRBD1 matches at 10 bases. Here the CDR3 DNA reads TGTGCCAGTAGTACTGGACAGGGGGCCTACGAGCAGTACTTC. Its protein is CASSTGQGAYEQYF. Complete variable domain (other parts from reference TRBV19 and TRBJ2-7): DGGITQSPKYLFRKEGQNVTLSCEQNLNHDAMYWYRQDPGQGLRLIYYSQIVNDFQKGDIAEGYSVSREKKESFPLTVTSAQKNPTAFYLCASSTGQGAYEQYFGPGTRLTVT.